This T cell receptor beta chain stems from a study of breast tumors, draining lymph nodes, adjacent tissues. Overall study results and limits: Data fit most tumor T cells coming from lymph node, expanding in tumor. Tumors had less TCR diversity than lymph nodes, more than nontumor tissue.

MiXCR, applied by TCRdb to the multiplex PCR reads, yields one record per CDR3 protein. Of about 170,000 distinct CDR3 sequences in the sample, around 35% were seen once. Of note for this clonotype: The antigen remains undetermined.

Breast cancer patients provided tissue from their axillary draining lymph nodes. Input material: axillary lymph node tissue. This clonotype was obtained from a female donor with breast cancer. Some clones in this sample may be carry-over from other donors' samples.

CDR3 sequence (DNA): TGTGCCAGCAGCCCTGGGACAGGGAGGGGTGAAAAACTGTTTTTT. It encodes CASSPGTGRGEKLFF. The chain carries TRBV5-8 and TRBJ1-4; 9 nucleotides line up with TRBD1. V trimming: 4 bases; J trimming: 7 bases; junction bases outside the gene matches: 8. This CDR3 spans 15 amino acids. The germline V gene has CDR1 SGHTS and CDR2 YDEGEE.